This T cell receptor (beta chain) was observed in a study of beta chain features in type 1 diabetes. Study outcomes and limitations: Shorter TCRB CDR3s, moderately but significantly so, were found in Type 1 diabetes patients in all four CD4+ subsets. Cells with high TCR expression could be over-represented when cDNA is sequenced. No resolution was reached here on whether HLA type influences TCRB rearrangement. Across patients, naive, central memory and Treg TCRB repertoires exhibited apparently greater similarity than was observed across healthy donors.

As every portion of the isolated RNA was reverse transcribed, the sequencing read expressed TCRB transcripts. Some clones are missing from TCRdb's copy, which holds only in-frame ones; the method was immunoSEQ multiplex PCR. The sample yields about 700,000 clones, 13% seen once. Turning to this clone: Its antigen is still unknown.

V lost 5 bases to trimming and J lost 6 bases, with 16 bases between them. The CDR3 is 14 amino acids. Germline V lookup: CDR1 MGHRA, CDR2 YSYEKL. The chain carries TRBV4-1 and TRBJ1-2, with D possibly TRBD1 on 5 matching bases. Sequencing was carried out using naive CD4+ T cells from blood. This clonotype originated in a man aged 18 to 29 with type 1 diabetes. CDR3 coding DNA: TGCGCCAGCAGCTTCAGGGTTGTCGGGGATGGCTACACCTTC. It yields the protein CASSFRVVGDGYTF.